The clone carrying this TCR beta chain has just a few counts. Its antigen is not identified. Donors gave roughly 9.1 milliliters of peripheral blood apiece. Per individual sample, total RNA of at least 5 micrograms was extracted. This record belongs to a study of blood T cells in healthy people across ages. General study findings and limits: Observed TCR beta diversity per million T cells went down as age went up. This fall followed a roughly linear course with age.

A second roughly 6 to 12 cycle PCR used barcoded and J-beta primers. MiXCR, applied by TCRdb to the 5' RACE reads, yields one record per CDR3 protein. The repertoire holds 660,000 or so distinct CDR3 sequences, with roughly 53% as singletons. From germline, CDR1 is SEHNR and CDR2 FQNEAQ (reference sequence). CDR3 length: 16 amino acids. The V and J genes are TRBV7-9 and TRBJ2-5, with 10 bases that match TRBD1. The J call may be mistaken, given a closer DNA end match to TRBJ2-7. The receptor's source is a man in his 60s in good health. The sample consisted of blood. In DNA form, the CDR3 reads TGTGCCAGCAGCCTCACACCGGGACAGGGGCCCCACGAGCAGTACTTC. As protein: CASSLTPGQGPHEQYF.